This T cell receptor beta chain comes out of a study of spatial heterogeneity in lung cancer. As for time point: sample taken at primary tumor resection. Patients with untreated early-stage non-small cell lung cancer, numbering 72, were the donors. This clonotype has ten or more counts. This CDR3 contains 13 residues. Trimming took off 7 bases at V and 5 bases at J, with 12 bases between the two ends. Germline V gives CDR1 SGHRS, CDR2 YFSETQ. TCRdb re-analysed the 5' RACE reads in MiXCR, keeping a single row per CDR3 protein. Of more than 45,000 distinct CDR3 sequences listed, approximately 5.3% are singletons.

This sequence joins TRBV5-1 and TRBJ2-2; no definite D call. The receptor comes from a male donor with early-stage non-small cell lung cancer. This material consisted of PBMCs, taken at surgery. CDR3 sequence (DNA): TGCGCCAGCGCCACCCCTCGGACCGGGGAGCTGTTTTTT. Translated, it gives CASATPRTGELFF.